This note documents a single T cell receptor beta chain sequence. No antigen is known for it. The sample comes from a study of neurological immune-mediated disorders. Study results and caveats: Private repertoires in all groups were suggested, as expanded clones shared no CDR3 amino acid sequences across subjects.

TCRdb reanalysed the 5' RACE reads using MiXCR and keeps one entry per CDR3 protein. The sample has 65,000 to 75,000 distinct CDR3 sequences, roughly 4.8% seen once. The CDR3 sequence is 14 residues long. Germline loops: CDR1 SGHRS, CDR2 YFSETQ. Trimming took 0 bases from V and 6 from J, leaving 9 bases between them. The V and J genes are TRBV5-1 and TRBJ2-2; weak D call: TRBD2 (6 bases). This sequence was found in an older woman with multiple sclerosis. The sample was PBMCs. For the CDR3, the DNA is TGCGCCAGCAGCTTGGAGCTAGCGCCCGGGGAGCTGTTTTTT. Its translation: CASSLELAPGELFF.